Listed below are T cell receptor beta chains from one sample, sequenced in a study of OX40 agonist ivuxolimab in advanced cancers. Sequencing used immunoSEQ multiplex PCR; TCRdb keeps in-frame clones, though not all of them. Here the sample spans roughly 63,000 clones, around nine tenths being singletons. The sample here was CD4+ or CD8+ T cells sorted from blood, taken in a trial of the OX40 agonist ivuxolimab. These receptors came from an adult with an advanced solid tumor such as melanoma, head and neck, liver or kidney cancer. Both conserved end residues are part of each CDR3. Each record gives: CDR3 length, V gene, D gene, J gene, clone size, CDR3 protein, CDR3 DNA. The D gene is left open where the match is weak. Only some rows state a clone size, as once, few, many or a class for expanded clones.

cdr3_length: 15; v_call: TRBV5-1; d_call: -; j_call: TRBJ1-4; clone_size: -; cdr3_aa: CASSLYGGLEEKLFF; cdr3_nt: TGCGCCAGCAGCTTGTATGGGGGACTGGAAGAAAAACTGTTTTTT
cdr3_length: 13; v_call: TRBV2; d_call: TRBD1; j_call: TRBJ1-4; clone_size: once; cdr3_aa: CASRTGPPEKLFF; cdr3_nt: TGTGCCAGCAGGACAGGGCCACCTGAAAAACTGTTTTTT
cdr3_length: 15; v_call: TRBV2; d_call: TRBD1; j_call: TRBJ1-4; clone_size: -; cdr3_aa: CASSSNRDRDGKLFF; cdr3_nt: TGTGCCAGCAGTTCGAACCGGGACAGGGACGGAAAACTGTTTTTT
cdr3_length: 13; v_call: TRBV10-2; d_call: TRBD1; j_call: TRBJ2-7; clone_size: -; cdr3_aa: CASSGQGAVEQYF; cdr3_nt: TGCGCCAGCAGTGGACAGGGGGCTGTCGAGCAGTACTTC
cdr3_length: 13; v_call: TRBV27; d_call: -; j_call: TRBJ2-5; clone_size: -; cdr3_aa: CASSPWGQETQYF; cdr3_nt: TGTGCCAGCAGTCCGTGGGGCCAAGAGACCCAGTACTTC
cdr3_length: 16; v_call: TRBV4-2; d_call: -; j_call: TRBJ2-2; clone_size: once; cdr3_aa: CASSQGLWENTGELFF; cdr3_nt: TGTGCCAGCAGCCAAGGCCTATGGGAGAACACCGGGGAGCTGTTTTTT
cdr3_length: 18; v_call: TRBV5-6; d_call: TRBD2; j_call: TRBJ2-7; clone_size: -; cdr3_aa: CASSLGWGESGSRHEQYF; cdr3_nt: TGTGCCAGCAGCTTGGGATGGGGTGAGAGCGGGAGTCGACACGAGCAGTACTTC
cdr3_length: 15; v_call: TRBV27; d_call: -; j_call: TRBJ2-7; clone_size: once; cdr3_aa: CASSSPQLLSYEQYF; cdr3_nt: TGTGCCAGCAGTTCCCCCCAACTTCTTTCCTACGAGCAGTACTTC
cdr3_length: 15; v_call: TRBV9; d_call: -; j_call: TRBJ1-2; clone_size: once; cdr3_aa: CASSAEATANYGYTF; cdr3_nt: TGTGCCAGCAGCGCAGAGGCCACAGCTAACTATGGCTACACCTTC
cdr3_length: 19; v_call: TRBV27; d_call: TRBD1; j_call: TRBJ1-5; clone_size: once; cdr3_aa: CASSLRGQGALNSNQPQHF; cdr3_nt: TGTGCCAGCAGTTTACGGGGACAGGGCGCTCTTAATAGCAATCAGCCCCAGCATTTT
cdr3_length: 18; v_call: TRBV5-1; d_call: TRBD2; j_call: TRBJ2-7; clone_size: -; cdr3_aa: CASSLHRLTSGSSYEQYF; cdr3_nt: TGCGCCAGCAGCTTACACAGGCTGACTAGCGGGTCCTCCTACGAGCAGTACTTC
cdr3_length: 14; v_call: TRBV7-2; d_call: -; j_call: TRBJ2-1; clone_size: -; cdr3_aa: CASSSQGRGNEQFF; cdr3_nt: TGTGCCAGCAGCTCGCAGGGGAGGGGAAATGAGCAGTTCTTC
cdr3_length: 13; v_call: TRBV6-5; d_call: -; j_call: TRBJ2-5; clone_size: -; cdr3_aa: CASSPGQKETQYF; cdr3_nt: TGTGCCAGCAGTCCAGGACAGAAAGAGACCCAGTACTTC
cdr3_length: 17; v_call: TRBV7-2; d_call: TRBD2; j_call: TRBJ2-1; clone_size: -; cdr3_aa: CASSSLPRQRGYNEQFF; cdr3_nt: TGTGCCAGCAGCTCCCTGCCCCGCCAGCGGGGCTACAATGAGCAGTTCTTC
cdr3_length: 16; v_call: TRBV5-8; d_call: TRBD2; j_call: TRBJ2-1; clone_size: -; cdr3_aa: CASSLQGLASYNEQFF; cdr3_nt: TGTGCCAGCAGCTTGCAGGGACTAGCTTCTTACAATGAGCAGTTCTTC
cdr3_length: 15; v_call: TRBV6-5; d_call: TRBD2; j_call: TRBJ2-2; clone_size: few; cdr3_aa: CASRVSGSNTGELFF; cdr3_nt: TGTGCCAGCAGGGTTAGCGGGAGTAACACCGGGGAGCTGTTTTTT
cdr3_length: 18; v_call: TRBV4-2; d_call: -; j_call: TRBJ1-5; clone_size: -; cdr3_aa: CASSQVRTGQPSNQPQHF; cdr3_nt: TGTGCCAGCAGCCAAGTGAGAACCGGACAGCCTAGCAATCAGCCCCAGCATTTT
cdr3_length: 13; v_call: TRBV4-1; d_call: -; j_call: TRBJ2-5; clone_size: few; cdr3_aa: CASSQNPPETQYF; cdr3_nt: TGCGCCAGCAGCCAAAATCCCCCGGAGACCCAGTACTTC
cdr3_length: 15; v_call: TRBV5-1; d_call: -; j_call: TRBJ1-5; clone_size: -; cdr3_aa: CASRRLPGSNQPQHF; cdr3_nt: TGCGCCAGCAGACGCCTCCCCGGGAGCAATCAGCCCCAGCATTTT
cdr3_length: 15; v_call: TRBV10-1; d_call: -; j_call: TRBJ2-3; clone_size: -; cdr3_aa: CASSESSSGADTQYF; cdr3_nt: TGCGCCAGCAGTGAGTCATCCTCGGGAGCAGATACGCAGTATTTT
cdr3_length: 17; v_call: TRBV5-4; d_call: TRBD1; j_call: TRBJ1-1; clone_size: -; cdr3_aa: CASSAARDRGGNTEAFF; cdr3_nt: TGTGCCAGCAGCGCCGCCCGGGACAGGGGGGGGAACACTGAAGCTTTCTTT
cdr3_length: 16; v_call: TRBV5-1; d_call: -; j_call: TRBJ2-1; clone_size: once; cdr3_aa: CASSSRQTESYNEQFF; cdr3_nt: TGCGCCAGCAGCTCACGACAGACAGAATCCTACAATGAGCAGTTCTTC
cdr3_length: 17; v_call: TRBV27; d_call: TRBD2; j_call: TRBJ2-1; clone_size: -; cdr3_aa: CASSLAGLVPQGGEQFF; cdr3_nt: TGTGCCAGCAGCCTGGCGGGACTAGTGCCTCAAGGGGGTGAGCAGTTCTTC
cdr3_length: 15; v_call: TRBV4-1; d_call: TRBD1; j_call: TRBJ1-1; clone_size: -; cdr3_aa: CASSRLQGVNTEAFF; cdr3_nt: TGCGCCAGCAGCCGGCTACAGGGGGTGAACACTGAAGCTTTCTTT
cdr3_length: 13; v_call: TRBV5-1; d_call: -; j_call: TRBJ2-1; clone_size: -; cdr3_aa: CASSLEAGQEQFF; cdr3_nt: TGCGCCAGCAGCTTGGAGGCTGGCCAGGAACAGTTCTTC
cdr3_length: 16; v_call: TRBV19; d_call: -; j_call: TRBJ1-6; clone_size: once; cdr3_aa: CASSSEGSSYNSPLHF; cdr3_nt: TGTGCCAGTAGTAGCGAGGGAAGCTCCTATAATTCACCCCTCCACTTT
cdr3_length: 14; v_call: TRBV6-5; d_call: TRBD1; j_call: TRBJ2-2; clone_size: -; cdr3_aa: CASRVGQRVGELFF; cdr3_nt: TGTGCCAGCAGGGTGGGACAGAGGGTCGGGGAGCTGTTTTTT
cdr3_length: 17; v_call: TRBV13; d_call: TRBD1; j_call: TRBJ1-4; clone_size: -; cdr3_aa: CASSYNFFGTGDEKLFF; cdr3_nt: TGTGCCAGCAGCTACAACTTTTTCGGGACAGGGGATGAAAAACTGTTTTTT
cdr3_length: 14; v_call: TRBV19; d_call: TRBD1; j_call: TRBJ2-5; clone_size: -; cdr3_aa: CASADRGGRETQYF; cdr3_nt: TGTGCCAGCGCGGACAGGGGGGGGAGGGAGACCCAGTACTTC
cdr3_length: 13; v_call: TRBV7-9; d_call: -; j_call: TRBJ2-3; clone_size: -; cdr3_aa: CASSFGHTDTQYF; cdr3_nt: TGTGCCAGCAGCTTCGGACACACAGATACGCAGTATTTT
cdr3_length: 14; v_call: TRBV6-1; d_call: -; j_call: TRBJ2-5; clone_size: -; cdr3_aa: CASSSAGTQETQYF; cdr3_nt: TGTGCCAGCAGTTCCGCCGGGACCCAAGAGACCCAGTACTTC
cdr3_length: 14; v_call: TRBV5-5; d_call: TRBD1; j_call: TRBJ2-4; clone_size: -; cdr3_aa: CASSVKTGENIQYF; cdr3_nt: TGTGCCAGCAGCGTGAAGACAGGGGAGAACATTCAGTACTTC
cdr3_length: 14; v_call: TRBV5-1; d_call: -; j_call: TRBJ2-3; clone_size: -; cdr3_aa: CASSLQDISDTQYF; cdr3_nt: TGCGCCAGCAGCCTACAGGACATTTCAGATACGCAGTATTTT
cdr3_length: 12; v_call: TRBV2; d_call: -; j_call: TRBJ2-7; clone_size: -; cdr3_aa: CASKSISYEQYF; cdr3_nt: TGTGCCAGCAAATCTATCTCCTACGAGCAGTACTTC
cdr3_length: 16; v_call: TRBV11-2; d_call: TRBD1; j_call: TRBJ2-1; clone_size: once; cdr3_aa: CASSLRGQGVYNEQFF; cdr3_nt: TGTGCCAGCAGCTTAAGGGGACAGGGGGTTTACAATGAGCAGTTCTTC
cdr3_length: 15; v_call: TRBV11-1; d_call: TRBD2; j_call: TRBJ2-1; clone_size: -; cdr3_aa: CASSSGLAVNNEQFF; cdr3_nt: TGTGCCAGCAGCTCGGGACTAGCGGTTAACAATGAGCAGTTCTTC
cdr3_length: 14; v_call: TRBV10-3; d_call: -; j_call: TRBJ2-7; clone_size: -; cdr3_aa: CAISASLPSYEQYF; cdr3_nt: TGTGCCATCAGCGCTAGTTTGCCTTCCTACGAGCAGTACTTC
cdr3_length: 14; v_call: TRBV6-6; d_call: TRBD2; j_call: TRBJ2-1; clone_size: -; cdr3_aa: CASARRESYNEQFF; cdr3_nt: TGTGCCAGCGCAAGGCGGGAGTCGTACAATGAGCAGTTCTTC
cdr3_length: 15; v_call: TRBV6-5; d_call: -; j_call: TRBJ2-7; clone_size: -; cdr3_aa: CASSYSGTTRSEQYF; cdr3_nt: TGTGCCAGCAGTTACTCGGGGACGACGCGATCCGAGCAGTACTTC
cdr3_length: 14; v_call: TRBV6-1; d_call: -; j_call: TRBJ2-5; clone_size: -; cdr3_aa: CASSDGGTPGTQYF; cdr3_nt: TGTGCCAGCAGTGACGGCGGGACCCCCGGGACCCAGTACTTC
cdr3_length: 16; v_call: TRBV5-1; d_call: TRBD1; j_call: TRBJ1-2; clone_size: -; cdr3_aa: CASSLAGLGTGDGYTF; cdr3_nt: TGCGCCAGCAGCTTGGCCGGTTTAGGGACAGGCGATGGCTACACCTTC
cdr3_length: 13; v_call: TRBV5-1; d_call: -; j_call: TRBJ2-5; clone_size: once; cdr3_aa: CASSFQGVETQYF; cdr3_nt: TGCGCCAGCAGCTTCCAGGGTGTCGAGACCCAGTACTTC
cdr3_length: 13; v_call: TRBV6-5; d_call: -; j_call: TRBJ1-1; clone_size: once; cdr3_aa: CASSESVNTEAFF; cdr3_nt: TGTGCCAGCAGTGAATCGGTGAACACTGAAGCTTTCTTT
cdr3_length: 14; v_call: TRBV18; d_call: TRBD1; j_call: TRBJ2-7; clone_size: few; cdr3_aa: CASSPGTGGFEQYF; cdr3_nt: TGTGCCAGCTCGCCCGGGACAGGGGGATTCGAGCAGTACTTC
cdr3_length: 15; v_call: TRBV4-2; d_call: -; j_call: TRBJ2-2; clone_size: -; cdr3_aa: CASSQATAYTGELFF; cdr3_nt: TGTGCCAGCAGCCAAGCGACAGCGTACACCGGGGAGCTGTTTTTT
cdr3_length: 16; v_call: TRBV7-2; d_call: -; j_call: TRBJ2-1; clone_size: few; cdr3_aa: CASSSNTGSSYNEQFF; cdr3_nt: TGTGCCAGCAGCTCGAACACAGGGAGCTCCTACAATGAGCAGTTCTTC
cdr3_length: 10; v_call: TRBV2; d_call: -; j_call: TRBJ1-2; clone_size: -; cdr3_aa: CASKDWTETF; cdr3_nt: TGTGCCAGCAAGGATTGGACGGAAACCTTC
cdr3_length: 15; v_call: TRBV7-9; d_call: -; j_call: TRBJ1-1; clone_size: once; cdr3_aa: CASRAIGVGGTEAFF; cdr3_nt: TGTGCCAGCAGGGCCATCGGCGTAGGGGGCACTGAAGCTTTCTTT
cdr3_length: 16; v_call: TRBV9; d_call: -; j_call: TRBJ2-1; clone_size: -; cdr3_aa: CASSVDRGSAYNEQFF; cdr3_nt: TGTGCCAGCAGCGTAGATAGGGGATCAGCCTACAATGAGCAGTTCTTC
cdr3_length: 13; v_call: TRBV25-1; d_call: -; j_call: TRBJ2-2; clone_size: -; cdr3_aa: CASSGINTGELFF; cdr3_nt: TGTGCCAGCAGTGGAATAAACACCGGGGAGCTGTTTTTT
cdr3_length: 15; v_call: TRBV7-8; d_call: TRBD1; j_call: TRBJ2-1; clone_size: -; cdr3_aa: CASSFGTGTYNEQFF; cdr3_nt: TGTGCCAGCAGCTTTGGGACAGGAACCTACAATGAGCAGTTCTTC
cdr3_length: 15; v_call: TRBV28; d_call: -; j_call: TRBJ1-4; clone_size: -; cdr3_aa: CASSPPGGGNEKLFF; cdr3_nt: TGTGCCAGCAGTCCCCCCGGGGGTGGTAATGAAAAACTGTTTTTT
cdr3_length: 14; v_call: TRBV5-4; d_call: -; j_call: TRBJ1-5; clone_size: -; cdr3_aa: CASSSNRVSQPQHF; cdr3_nt: TGTGCCAGCAGCTCAAACAGGGTAAGTCAGCCCCAGCATTTT
cdr3_length: 14; v_call: TRBV30; d_call: -; j_call: TRBJ2-3; clone_size: -; cdr3_aa: CAWGAEGHTDTQYF; cdr3_nt: TGTGCCTGGGGGGCGGAAGGCCACACAGATACGCAGTATTTT
cdr3_length: 14; v_call: TRBV6-6; d_call: -; j_call: TRBJ2-5; clone_size: -; cdr3_aa: CASSYGPHQETQYF; cdr3_nt: TGTGCCAGCAGTTACGGGCCTCATCAAGAGACCCAGTACTTC
cdr3_length: 15; v_call: TRBV6-6; d_call: -; j_call: TRBJ1-1; clone_size: -; cdr3_aa: CASNKVLGGNTEAFF; cdr3_nt: TGTGCCAGCAATAAAGTCCTCGGAGGGAACACTGAAGCTTTCTTT
cdr3_length: 15; v_call: TRBV6-1; d_call: TRBD1; j_call: TRBJ2-5; clone_size: -; cdr3_aa: CASSAGDRNQETQYF; cdr3_nt: TGTGCCAGCAGTGCCGGGGACAGGAACCAAGAGACCCAGTACTTC